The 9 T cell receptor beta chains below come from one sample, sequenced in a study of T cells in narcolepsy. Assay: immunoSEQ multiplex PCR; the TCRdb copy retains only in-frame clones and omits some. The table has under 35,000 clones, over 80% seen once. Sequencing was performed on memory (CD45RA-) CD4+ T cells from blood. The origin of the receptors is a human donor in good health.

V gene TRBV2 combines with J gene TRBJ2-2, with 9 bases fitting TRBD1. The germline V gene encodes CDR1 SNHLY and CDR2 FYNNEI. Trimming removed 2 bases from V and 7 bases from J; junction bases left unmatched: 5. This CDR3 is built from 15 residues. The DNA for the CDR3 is TGTGCCAGCAGTGAAATGGGACAGGGAGTCGGGGAGCTGTTTTTT. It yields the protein CASSEMGQGVGELFF.

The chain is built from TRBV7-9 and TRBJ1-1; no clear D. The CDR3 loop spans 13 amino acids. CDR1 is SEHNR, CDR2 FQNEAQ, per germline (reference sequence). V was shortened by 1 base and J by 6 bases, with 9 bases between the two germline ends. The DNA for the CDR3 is TGTGCCAGCAGCTTAGGCCAGACTCCTGAAGCTTTCTTT. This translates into CASSLGQTPEAFF.

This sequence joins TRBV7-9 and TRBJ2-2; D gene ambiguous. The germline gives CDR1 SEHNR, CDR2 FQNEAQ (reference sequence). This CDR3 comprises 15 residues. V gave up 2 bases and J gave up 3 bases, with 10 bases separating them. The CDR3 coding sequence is TGTGCCAGCAGCTTAAACAGCTTCGACACCGGGGAGCTGTTTTTT. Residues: CASSLNSFDTGELFF. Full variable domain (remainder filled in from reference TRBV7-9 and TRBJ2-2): DTGVSQNPRHKITKRGQNVTFRCDPISEHNRLYWYRQTLGQGPEFLTYFQNEAQLEKSRLLSDRFSAERPKGSFSTLEIQRTEQGDSAMYLCASSLNSFDTGELFFGEGSRLTVL.

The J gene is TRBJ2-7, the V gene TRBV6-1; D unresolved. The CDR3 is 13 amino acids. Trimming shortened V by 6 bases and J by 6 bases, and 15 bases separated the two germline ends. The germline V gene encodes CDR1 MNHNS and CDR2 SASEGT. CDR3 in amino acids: CASRSQYSLEQYV. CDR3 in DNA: TGTGCCAGCAGGAGTCAGTACTCACTCGAGCAGTACGTC.

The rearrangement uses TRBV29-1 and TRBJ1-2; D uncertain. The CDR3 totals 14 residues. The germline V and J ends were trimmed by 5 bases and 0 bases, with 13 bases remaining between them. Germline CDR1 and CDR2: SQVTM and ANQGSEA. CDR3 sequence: CSVRGGLSNYGYTF. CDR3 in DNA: TGCAGCGTTCGTGGTGGCCTTTCTAACTATGGCTACACCTTC.

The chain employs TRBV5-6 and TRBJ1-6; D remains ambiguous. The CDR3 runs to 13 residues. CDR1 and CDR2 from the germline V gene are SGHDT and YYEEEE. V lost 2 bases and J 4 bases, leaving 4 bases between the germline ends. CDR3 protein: CASSLTYNSPLHF. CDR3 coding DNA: TGTGCCAGCAGCTTAACGTATAATTCACCCCTCCACTTT.

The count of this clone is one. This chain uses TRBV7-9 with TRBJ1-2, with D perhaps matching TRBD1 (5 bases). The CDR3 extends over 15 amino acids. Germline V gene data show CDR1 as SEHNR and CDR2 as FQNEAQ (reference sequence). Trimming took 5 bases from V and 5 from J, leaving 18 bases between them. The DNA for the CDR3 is TGTGCCAGCAGCGGAACCGGGACGTCGAGGTATGGCTACACCTTC. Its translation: CASSGTGTSRYGYTF. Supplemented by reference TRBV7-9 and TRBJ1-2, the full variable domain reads DTGVSQNPRHKITKRGQNVTFRCDPISEHNRLYWYRQTLGQGPEFLTYFQNEAQLEKSRLLSDRFSAERPKGSFSTLEIQRTEQGDSAMYLCASSGTGTSRYGYTFGSGTRLTVV.

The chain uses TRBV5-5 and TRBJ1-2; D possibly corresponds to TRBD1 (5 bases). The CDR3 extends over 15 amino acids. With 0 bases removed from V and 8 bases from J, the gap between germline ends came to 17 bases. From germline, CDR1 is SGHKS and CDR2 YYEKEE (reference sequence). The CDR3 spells CASSLGLHGAQGYTF. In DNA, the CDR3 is TGTGCCAGCAGCTTGGGGCTTCATGGGGCGCAGGGCTACACCTTC.

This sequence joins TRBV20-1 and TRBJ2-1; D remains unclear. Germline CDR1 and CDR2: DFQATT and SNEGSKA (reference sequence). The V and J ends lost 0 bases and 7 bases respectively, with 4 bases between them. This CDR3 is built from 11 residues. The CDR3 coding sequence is TGCAGTGCTAGAGATTTAAATGAGCAGTTCTTC. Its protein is CSARDLNEQFF.